This T cell receptor (beta chain) comes out of a study of T-cell reconstitution after alpha-beta-depleted transplantation in children. Preparing the TCRbeta library involved the use of unique molecular identifiers. From the PCR reads, TCRdb called clonotypes with MiXCR, one entry per CDR3 protein. The sample lists fewer than 550,000 distinct CDR3 sequences; 10% were seen once. The table lists this clonotype with many counts. Germline V gene lookup returns CDR1 ENHRY and CDR2 SYGVKD. CDR3 size: 13 residues. Trimming took 2 bases from V and 8 from J, leaving 9 bases between them. V usage is TRBV10-3 and J usage is TRBJ1-4, with D uncertain. This clonotype was obtained from a child aged 2-15 years with inherited bone marrow failure, due to receive a stem cell transplant. The specimen was PBMCs, collected before TCRalphabeta/CD19-depleted stem cell transplant. This CDR3 is CAISEMASEKLFF. For the CDR3, the DNA is TGTGCCATCAGTGAGATGGCATCGGAAAAACTGTTTTTT.